This T cell receptor (beta chain) derives from a study of metastatic and nonmetastatic thyroid tumors. With MiXCR, TCRdb reprocessed the PCR reads. The data hold over 55,000 clones, with 25% to 30% observed a single time. Germline CDR1 ENHRY, CDR2 SYGVKD. V shed 6 bases and J shed 2 bases, with 16 bases lying between them. The CDR3 contains 15 residues. Prior to thyroid surgery, none of the patients had received any treatment. This clone was found many times. The receptor comes from a female donor with papillary thyroid cancer or a benign thyroid nodule (not recorded which). Some clones in this sample may be carry-over from other donors' samples. Sequenced input: blood. The rearrangement uses TRBV10-3 and TRBJ1-2; no clear D. In DNA, the CDR3 is TGTGCCATCAGAGCCGTGGAGAAACCAAACTATGGCTACACCTTC. Translation gives CAIRAVEKPNYGYTF.